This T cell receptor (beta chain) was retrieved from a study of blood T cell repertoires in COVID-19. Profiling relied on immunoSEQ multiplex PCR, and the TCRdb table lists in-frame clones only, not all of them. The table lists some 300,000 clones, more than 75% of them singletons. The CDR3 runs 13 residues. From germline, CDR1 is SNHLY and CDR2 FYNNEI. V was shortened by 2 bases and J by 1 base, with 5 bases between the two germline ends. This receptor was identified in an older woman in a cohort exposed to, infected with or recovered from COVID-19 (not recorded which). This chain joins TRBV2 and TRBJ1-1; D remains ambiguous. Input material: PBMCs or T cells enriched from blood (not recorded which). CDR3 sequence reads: CASSEQENTEAFF. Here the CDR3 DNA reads TGTGCCAGCAGTGAACAGGAGAACACTGAAGCTTTCTTT.